The rows below give T cell receptor beta chains drawn from one sample of a study of cytomegalovirus exposure and HLA in healthy donors. The protocol was immunoSEQ multiplex PCR, while the TCRdb copy is restricted to in-frame clones and leaves out a portion. The sample consists of 65,000 to 85,000 clones, 10% of them appearing once. The sequencing input was PBMCs. These receptors originate from a man in his fifties or sixties in good health and CMV-seropositive. The CDR3 runs from the conserved cysteine through the conserved F or W. Each record gives: D gene, J gene, V gene, clone size, CDR3 DNA, CDR3 protein. A D gene is named only where the DNA matches it firmly. For some rows the clone size is stated as once, few or many, or as a class when expanded; others skip it.

. TRBJ1-1 TRBV28 . TGTGCCAGCATGCCCCACACAACCCATACTGAAGCTTTCTTT CASMPHTTHTEAFF
TRBD1 TRBJ2-5 TRBV5-1 . TGCGCCAGCAGCGTACAGGGGGTGCAAGAGACCCAGTACTTC CASSVQGVQETQYF
TRBD1 TRBJ2-2 TRBV4-1 . TGCGCCAGCAGCAGAGACAGGGGGCTAAGCACCGGGGAGCTGTTTTTT CASSRDRGLSTGELFF
TRBD2 TRBJ2-1 TRBV7-7 few TGTGCTAGCCAAGTGAGCGGGGGAAACAATGAGCAGTTCTTC CASQVSGGNNEQFF
. TRBJ1-1 TRBV6-4 . TGTGCCAGTAGCGCGAGAGCGGCTGCGGAAGCTTTCTTT CASSARAAAEAFF
. TRBJ2-1 TRBV10-1 few TGCGCCAGCAGTGACCTTTACAATGAGCAGTTCTTC CASSDLYNEQFF
TRBD2 TRBJ2-2 TRBV10-2 . TGCGCCACCTTGGGACTAGCCGCCCAAAGAATGAACACCGGGGAGCTGTTTTTT CATLGLAAQRMNTGELFF
. TRBJ2-2 TRBV5-4 few TGTGCCAGCAGCTTGGTTGGGACTCGCACCGGGGAGCTGTTTTTT CASSLVGTRTGELFF
. TRBJ1-1 TRBV6-5 . TGTGCCAGCAGTCCCTACAGCGTAGCGGCTTTCTTT CASSPYSVAAFF
TRBD1 TRBJ1-2 TRBV28 . TGTGCCAGCAGTCCTATGGGACAGGACTATGGCTACACCTTC CASSPMGQDYGYTF
TRBD1 TRBJ1-1 TRBV5-1 few TGCGCCAGCAGCACGGGACAGGGGAGCACTGAAGCTTTCTTT CASSTGQGSTEAFF
TRBD1 TRBJ2-7 TRBV7-9 . TGTGCCAGCAGCAGGACAGGGGACTCCTACGAGCAGTACTTC CASSRTGDSYEQYF
TRBD1 TRBJ1-2 TRBV5-4 . TGTGCCAGCAGTCCCGGGACAGGGGACTATGGCTACACCTTC CASSPGTGDYGYTF
. TRBJ1-4 TRBV6-6 few TGTGCCAGCAGTTACGATGGAGGGAATGAAAAACTGTTTTTT CASSYDGGNEKLFF
. TRBJ1-2 TRBV4-1 few TGCGCCAGCAGCCAAGAGGGTCGGGAAAATGATGGCTACACCTTC CASSQEGRENDGYTF
TRBD1 TRBJ2-1 TRBV7-8 . TGTGCCAGCAGCTTAGAACAGGGGTCATCCTACAATGAGCAGTTCTTC CASSLEQGSSYNEQFF
TRBD1 TRBJ2-7 TRBV9 . TGTGCCAGCAGCTCCTTAACAGGGGCATACGAGCAGTACTTC CASSSLTGAYEQYF
. TRBJ2-3 TRBV7-3 once TGTGCCAGCAGCTTTGAGGGTCAAGATACGCAGTATTTT CASSFEGQDTQYF
TRBD1 TRBJ1-2 TRBV20-1 . TGCGCCCGGGACAGAGTTTATGGCTACACCTTC CARDRVYGYTF
. TRBJ1-1 TRBV11-2 . TGTGCCAGCAGCTTAGAGCCCGCAGCTGAAGCTTTCTTT CASSLEPAAEAFF
. TRBJ1-1 TRBV6-6 . TGTGCCAGCACCTTGGGCGCTGAAGCTTTCTTT CASTLGAEAFF
. TRBJ1-4 TRBV30 few TGTGCCTGGAGTCCGACAGAAGGCGAAAAACTGTTTTTT CAWSPTEGEKLFF
. TRBJ2-2 TRBV9 . TGTGCCAGCAGCGTAGCCGGGGGGCCGAACACCGGGGAGCTGTTTTTT CASSVAGGPNTGELFF
TRBD2 TRBJ2-6 TRBV27 few TGTGCCAGCAGTCCGGGACTAGCGGGGTACTCTGGGGCCAACGTCCTGACTTTC CASSPGLAGYSGANVLTF
. TRBJ2-7 TRBV18 . TGTGCCAGCTCACTAGCGCCCAAAGCTGCCTACGAGCAGTACTTC CASSLAPKAAYEQYF
TRBD1 TRBJ1-5 TRBV7-2 few TGTGCCAGCAGCCTGTCGGGACAGGGAATTCAGCCCCAGCATTTT CASSLSGQGIQPQHF
TRBD1 TRBJ1-3 TRBV10-3 . TGTGCCATCGGGACAGGGGGACCTGGAAACACCATATATTTT CAIGTGGPGNTIYF
. TRBJ2-7 TRBV19 few TGTGCCAGTAGCAGAACAGGCTCCAGCTCCTACGAGCAGTACTTC CASSRTGSSSYEQYF
. TRBJ2-7 TRBV5-1 . TGCGCCAGCAGCTTGGCACTTTACTGCGAGCAGTACTTC CASSLALYCEQYF
. TRBJ1-2 TRBV28 few TGTGCCAGCAGTTTAAGAGGGAAGGGCTACACCTTC CASSLRGKGYTF